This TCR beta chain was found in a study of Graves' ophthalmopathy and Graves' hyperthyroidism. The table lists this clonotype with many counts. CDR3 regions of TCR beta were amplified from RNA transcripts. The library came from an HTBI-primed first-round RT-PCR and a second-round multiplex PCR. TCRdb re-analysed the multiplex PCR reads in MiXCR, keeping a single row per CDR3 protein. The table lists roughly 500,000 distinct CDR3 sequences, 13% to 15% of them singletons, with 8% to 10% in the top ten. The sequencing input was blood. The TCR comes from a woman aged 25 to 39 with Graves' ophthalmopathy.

DNA for the CDR3: TGCGCCAGCAGCCCTGGGGGGGGACAGGTTGGAGCTTTCTTT. Its translation: CASSPGGGQVGAFF. V usage is TRBV5-1 and J usage is TRBJ1-1; 8 bases line up with TRBD1. The germline CDR1 and CDR2 sequences are SGHRS and YFSETQ. The CDR3 has 14 amino acids. The ends lost 4 bases at V and 10 bases at J; junction bases unmatched: 12. Supplemented by reference TRBV5-1 and TRBJ1-1, the full variable domain reads KAGVTQTPRYLIKTRGQQVTLSCSPISGHRSVSWYQQTPGQGLQFLFEYFSETQRNKGNFPGRFSGRQFSNSRSEMNVSTLELGDSALYLCASSPGGGQVGAFFGQGTRLTVV.